These 2 T cell receptor beta chains came from one sample sequenced in a study of cytomegalovirus exposure and HLA in healthy donors. Vbeta (60) and Jbeta (13) primers were used in the PCR. This table comes from immunoSEQ multiplex PCR, and its TCRdb copy is limited to in-frame clones, with some not included. In all, the sample yields about 200,000 clones. The source material was PBMCs. The receptors here all came from a girl aged 2-10 years in good health and CMV-seropositive.

This sequence joins TRBV11-3 and TRBJ2-6; TRBD2 is a possible D gene (6 bases). The CDR3 covers 17 residues. V was clipped by 3 bases and J by 2 bases, with 14 bases between them. CDR1 SGHNT and CDR2 YENEEA come from the germline V gene. The chain's CDR3 is CASSFQLAITGANVLTF. CDR3 nucleotides: TGTGCCAGCAGCTTCCAACTAGCCATTACTGGGGCCAACGTCCTGACTTTC.

This chain uses TRBV14 with TRBJ2-1; D is unclear. CDR3 length equals 12 residues. CDR1 is SGHDN, CDR2 FVKESK, per germline. The V end lost 3 bases, the J end lost 6 bases, and 6 bases lay between the germline ends. The CDR3 protein is CASSQFINEQFF. CDR3 DNA: TGTGCCAGCAGCCAGTTCATCAATGAGCAGTTCTTC.